This TCR beta chain comes out of a study of shared clonotypes between healthy human individuals. Study-level points and caveats: Generally, naive subsets (rather than memory subsets) showed larger estimated richness.

Each of the donors was a healthy adult who was HIV-negative and had not had a recent acute infection or vaccination. Data came from immunoSEQ multiplex PCR; TCRdb stores just in-frame clones and leaves some out. The sample has 1.5 million to 1.9 million clones, approximately 98% seen once; the top ten hold 0.45%. The CDR3 contains 16 residues. Trimming took off 2 bases at V and 1 base at J, with 15 bases between the two ends. Looked up from germline, CDR1 is SGHTA and CDR2 is FQGNSA. A note on this clone: Its antigen is unidentified.

The J gene is TRBJ2-7, the V gene TRBV7-2; D is perhaps TRBD2 (5 bases). This TCR was recovered from a man between 25 and 39 years old in good health. Sequenced input: naive CD4+ T cells sorted from blood. As for subset: CD45RA+ positively selected. The chain's CDR3 is CASSLNVAGISYEQYF. CDR3 nucleotides: TGTGCCAGCAGCTTAAATGTCGCGGGTATTTCCTACGAGCAGTACTTC.